This passage covers 16 T cell receptor beta chains from one sample sequenced in a study of T-cell reconstitution after alpha-beta-depleted transplantation in children (dated by TCRdb to about 2016). The time point tag for this specimen amounts to: day 60 (about 2 months) after transplantation. This specimen's treatment or condition label, interpreted: allogeneic hematopoietic cell transplantation with graft depleted of TCRalphabeta T cells and CD19 B cells. Library prep was done by PCR. Sequencing took place on an Illumina HiSeq 2500. To normalize quantification of the TCRbeta repertoire, the TCR libraries were built with molecular barcoding that relied on unique molecular identifiers. TCRdb handled the public reads itself, with Q25 trimming in fastp and clone calling in MiXCR, and kept productive beta chains. Entries are consolidated by CDR3 protein sequence, retaining the most common genes and DNA. The sample table holds roughly 48,000 distinct CDR3 sequences, of which approximately 6.1% were seen once. The ten largest clones add up to about 30% of the sample.

The sequencing used PBMCs, mostly from graft donor cells, collected 60 days after TCRalphabeta/CD19-depleted stem cell transplant. These receptor sequences come from a female patient between 2 and 15 years old who had a stem cell transplant for aplastic anemia, so the T cells may come from the graft donor.

The sample holds many counts of this clonotype. The gene calls are TRBV20-1 and TRBJ2-4; no definite D call. Looked up from germline, CDR1 is DFQATT and CDR2 is SNEGSKA (reference sequence). Deletions cut 0 bases from V and 9 bases from J, with 15 bases between. The CDR3 sequence is 14 residues long. The CDR3 region is CSARDTGAVGIQYF. CDR3 nucleotides: TGCAGTGCTAGAGATACGGGTGCGGTTGGCATTCAGTACTTC.

The sample holds many counts of this clonotype. The rearrangement uses TRBV5-1 and TRBJ2-7, with TRBD2 matching over 8 bases. Per the germline V gene, CDR1 is SGHRS and CDR2 is YFSETQ. The CDR3 spans 15 residues. Trimming removed 0 bases from V and 4 bases from J; junction bases left unmatched: 6. CDR3 loop: CASSLVRGGLYEQYF. The CDR3 DNA is TGCGCCAGCAGCTTGGTTCGGGGGGGACTTTACGAGCAGTACTTC.

This clonotype was recorded many times. The V call is TRBV20-1, the J call TRBJ2-1; TRBD2 is a possible D gene (6 bases). Germline CDR1 reads DFQATT; CDR2 reads SNEGSKA (reference sequence). This CDR3 region has 17 residues. V was shortened by 0 bases and J by 0 bases, with 15 bases between the two germline ends. The CDR3 region has the DNA TGCAGTGCTAGAGATCCTAGCGCACCCAGCTCCTACAATGAGCAGTTCTTC. It specifies CSARDPSAPSSYNEQFF.

This clonotype was seen many times. The chain uses TRBV7-8 and TRBJ1-3; D is undetermined. From germline, CDR1 is SGHVS and CDR2 FQNEAQ. Trimming stripped 1 base from V and 8 bases from J, with 12 bases between. This CDR3 region has 14 residues. In DNA form, the CDR3 reads TGTGCCAGCAGCTTAGGAAGGCTCTCGGACACCATATATTTT. Residues: CASSLGRLSDTIYF. Filled out from reference TRBV7-8 and TRBJ1-3, the complete variable domain reads GAGVSQSPRYKVAKRGQDVALRCDPISGHVSLFWYQQALGQGPEFLTYFQNEAQLDKSGLPSDRFFAERPEGSVSTLKIQRTQQEDSAVYLCASSLGRLSDTIYFGEGSWLTVV.

This clonotype has at least ten counts. The CDR3 bases are TGTGCCAGCAGTCGGGACAGGGCTGGAAACACCATATATTTT. Translated, it gives CASSRDRAGNTIYF. The rearrangement joins TRBV5-6 to TRBJ1-3; TRBD1 matches at 9 bases. With 5 bases clipped from V and 2 bases from J, the junction kept 2 bases outside the gene matches. The CDR3 contains 14 residues. Germline lookup yields CDR1 SGHDT and CDR2 YYEEEE.

This clonotype was picked up many times. The chain has TRBV6-6 and TRBJ2-1; 9 bases fit TRBD1. V dropped 6 bases and J dropped 8; count of bases not matched to a gene: 11. Germline-derived CDR1 and CDR2 are MNHNY and SVGAGI (reference sequence). The CDR3 has 15 residues. Here the CDR3 reads CASRDTGGTGYEQFF. CDR3 nucleotide sequence: TGTGCCAGCAGGGATACAGGGGGCACGGGGTATGAGCAGTTCTTC.

This clonotype was detected only a few times. This chain uses TRBV30 with TRBJ1-2, with no clear D. Trimming shortened V by 2 bases and J by 1 base, and 5 bases separated the two germline ends. Germline assignment: CDR1 GTSNPN and CDR2 SVGIG (reference sequence). The CDR3 has 12 residues. The CDR3 is CAWSTYNYGYTF. CDR3 nucleotides: TGTGCCTGGAGTACATATAACTATGGCTACACCTTC. The variable domain in full, completed from reference TRBV30 and TRBJ1-2, reads SQTIHQWPATLVQPVGSPLSLECTVEGTSNPNLYWYRQAAGRGLQLLFYSVGIGQISSEVPQNLSASRPQDRQFILSSKKLLLSDSGFYLCAWSTYNYGYTFGSGTRLTVV.

In its sample, this clonotype was seen many times. V usage is TRBV7-8 and J usage is TRBJ1-6; TRBD1 might be the D (5 bases). The germline V gene has CDR1 SGHVS and CDR2 FQNEAQ. This CDR3 spans 13 amino acids. V dropped 8 bases and J dropped 10 bases, with 15 bases sitting between them. Here the CDR3 reads CASSGRVRSPLHF. For the CDR3, the DNA is TGTGCCAGCTCGGGCAGGGTTAGATCACCCCTCCACTTT.

This clonotype was recorded at least ten times. CDR3 nucleotides: TGCAGTGCTAGAGATCGGGCACTGCCAGCGAACACCATATATTTT. Its translation is CSARDRALPANTIYF. The chain employs TRBV20-1 and TRBJ1-3; D unclear. The V gene lost 0 bases and the J gene lost 7 bases, with 16 bases spanning the gap. This CDR3 is built from 15 residues. Germline V lookup: CDR1 DFQATT, CDR2 SNEGSKA (reference sequence).

The DNA of the CDR3 is TGTGCCAGCTCACCACTGGGGACGCTGAGCACAGATACGCAGTATTTT. It is translated as CASSPLGTLSTDTQYF. The chain employs TRBV18 and TRBJ2-3; D may be TRBD1 or TRBD2 (5 bases each). Trimming shortened V by 1 base and J by 0 bases, and 11 bases separated the two germline ends. Germline V gene data show CDR1 as KGHSH and CDR2 as LQKENI. This CDR3 contains 16 residues. Filled out from reference TRBV18 and TRBJ2-3, the complete variable domain reads NAGVMQNPRHLVRRRGQEARLRCSPMKGHSHVYWYRQLPEEGLKFMVYLQKENIIDESGMPKERFSAEFPKEGPSILRIQQVVRGDSAAYFCASSPLGTLSTDTQYFGPGTRLTVL.

This clonotype occurred many times. The rearrangement links TRBV29-1 to TRBJ2-7, with D perhaps TRBD1 (6 bases). V was clipped by 4 bases and J by 0 bases, with 7 bases between them. There are 12 residues in the CDR3. CDR1 SQVTM and CDR2 ANQGSEA come from the germline V gene. CDR3 loop: CSVGGRSYEQYF. DNA of the CDR3: TGCAGCGTTGGGGGGCGCTCCTACGAGCAGTACTTC.

This clonotype has at least ten counts. One junction end does not reproduce the germline sequence, and a read error may be involved. The chain is built from TRBV5-1 and TRBJ2-7, with 12 bases fitting TRBD2. The CDR3 extends over 17 amino acids. The germline V gene encodes CDR1 SGHRS and CDR2 YFSETQ. DNA for the CDR3: TGCGCCAGCAGCTTGGAGGTTTTGGGGCTAGCGGGAGGGCTTAAGGACTTC. Translation: CASSLEVLGLAGGLKDF.

At least ten counts were recorded for this clonotype. The gene calls are TRBV30 and TRBJ1-4, with D perhaps TRBD1 (6 bases). Trimming removed 6 bases from V and 4 bases from J, with 18 bases in between. This CDR3 has 15 residues. Germline V gene sequence: CDR1 GTSNPN, CDR2 SVGIG (reference sequence). In DNA form, the CDR3 reads TGTGCCTGTAGGATGACGGGACACAGTAATGAAAAACTGTTTTTT. Translating it yields CACRMTGHSNEKLFF. The entire variable domain, with the rest obtained from reference TRBV30 and TRBJ1-4, is as follows: SQTIHQWPATLVQPVGSPLSLECTVEGTSNPNLYWYRQAAGRGLQLLFYSVGIGQISSEVPQNLSASRPQDRQFILSSKKLLLSDSGFYLCACRMTGHSNEKLFFGSGTQLSVL.

This clonotype was detected many times. This chain uses TRBV12-3 or TRBV12-4 with TRBJ1-3; 8 nucleotides line up with TRBD1. The CDR3 sequence is 16 residues long. The trim removed 2 bases at V and 0 bases at J, leaving 3 bases unmatched. The CDR3 DNA follows: TGTGCCAGCAGTTTATGGACAGGGAGCTCTGGAAACACCATATATTTT. Amino acids: CASSLWTGSSGNTIYF.

The chain employs TRBV18 and TRBJ2-7, with 8 bases that match TRBD2. The CDR3 is 15 amino acids. Looked up from germline, CDR1 is KGHSH and CDR2 is LQKENI. V was pared by 3 bases and J by 2 bases, with 6 bases of the junction left unmatched. The CDR3 sequence: CASSPTAGATYEQYF. CDR3 in DNA: TGTGCCAGCTCACCTACAGCGGGGGCCACCTACGAGCAGTACTTC.

This clonotype was seen ten or more times. The gene calls are TRBV12-3 or TRBV12-4 and TRBJ2-1, with 9 bases that match TRBD1. The V gene end was trimmed by 5 bases and the J gene end by 10 bases; junction bases not matched to a gene: 9. The CDR3 has 14 amino acids. The CDR3 loop is CASSRTGQGREQFF. The CDR3 region has the DNA TGTGCCAGCAGTCGAACGGGACAGGGTAGGGAGCAGTTCTTC.